This T cell receptor (beta chain) comes out of a study of cytomegalovirus exposure and HLA in healthy donors (dated by TCRdb to about 2017). Background for the entire study: According to an earlier analysis of a few hundred of the donors, about 179 million T cells yielded roughly 100 million unique TCR beta sequences and about 300 Gb of sequence data. An early release covering just under 650 HLA-typed donors comprised around 300 gigabases of sequencing data and around 85 million unique TCR sequences. Among the roughly 400 genotyped donors, around 81% belonged to the genetic ancestry cluster associated with self-reported Caucasian donors. The study was designed to test whether signatures of past pathogen exposure could be identified by cataloging public T cell receptors. The T cell repertoires of under 750 subjects were profiled by immunosequencing and related to cytomegalovirus serostatus. Along with the approximately 650-subject first cohort, a separate validation cohort of over a hundred different subjects was used. To predict cytomegalovirus infection status, the study brought together high-throughput TCR immunosequencing, statistical association of individual TCRs with disease status, and machine learning. A later analysis re-analyzed previously published TCR beta repertoires from 666 donors and added high-resolution HLA genotyping to study TCR occurrence patterns. The later analysis used no new phenotypic data to find candidate immune exposures, relying instead on TCR beta sequences and their occurrence across donors. To decide whether each TCR beta V gene segment behaved as functional or pseudogenic, an earlier analysis of some 570 of the donors relied on high-throughput TCR beta sequencing. Donor age, sex, ethnicity and CMV serostatus were compiled together with the repertoire data. A later genetic analysis used genome-wide SNP genotypes for about 65% of the roughly 670 donors, treating that subset as a discovery cohort. Every repertoire in the discovery cohort had been generated on one and the same sequencing platform. HLA typing included class I and class II loci at four-digit resolution. Typing coverage varied by locus: roughly 620-640 donors for A, B, C, DRB1 and DQB1; approximately 500 for DQA1; around 570 for DPA1; 450 to 480 for DPB1. Because of strong linkage in the cohort, roughly five DR-DQ haplotypes were treated as single units for association and clustering. Among approximately 370 genotyped donors of the cohort, an average of roughly 230,000 unique TCR beta nucleotide sequences was sequenced per donor, of which 15% to 20% were non-productive.

The research as a whole found: A further reported finding was that TCR beta sequences accurately predicted the HLA-A and HLA-B alleles for most subjects in the first cohort. Some IMGT-functional V segments, including TRBV6-2 and TRBV6-3, could not be told apart with the 87-base-pair reads, so those segments were excluded. The classifier was reported to diagnose cytomegalovirus status with high specificity and sensitivity in both the original and validation cohorts. In vitro tests confirmed that a few of the cytomegalovirus-associated TCR beta chains recognize cytomegalovirus antigens. In a later analysis, some 17,000 TCR beta sequences were associated with specific HLA alleles at a false discovery rate of 0.05. The earlier analysis of some 540 of the donors excluded approximately 15 rarely observed V segments, including chromosome 9 orphons, because counts were too low. Because HLA typing was missing for some donors at each locus, association tests included only the typed subset. Assigning TCR associations to individual alleles was difficult when HLA alleles, especially DR and DQ, strongly co-occurred. In a later analysis, TCR association rates were found to vary across HLA loci, with the most associated TCRs seen for DRB1 alleles and the fewest for HLA-C alleles. The sequencing pipeline was judged likely to have produced a cluster of highly shared sequence variants as a technical artifact. A later analysis reported that several top co-occurrence clusters appeared linked to parvovirus B19, influenza, CMV and Epstein-Barr virus. According to a later genetic analysis, donors in an Asian-associated ancestry cluster had fewer N-insertions in productive TCRs than the approximately 700-donor mean. Sequencing depth was assumed to be roughly uniform across donors in the presence/absence analyses, though that assumption may not hold. Only TCR beta chains were sequenced in this cohort, and the absence of alpha or paired-chain data limited detectable features. In an earlier analysis of around 500 of the donors, most TCR beta V segments appeared in productive rearrangements about 87% or about 30% of the time, broadly matching IMGT annotations. Most CMV-associated TCR beta chains appeared to be HLA-restricted in a later analysis, and the HLA associations seemed to be driven largely by CMV exposure. Correlated functional status among segregating V segments might reflect linkage disequilibrium, but an unknown experimental factor could not be ruled out. It was suggested by the authors that the approach could potentially be generalized to other disease states and immunological phenotypes. V-gene and J-gene trimming of TCR beta chains was associated with a missense DCLRE1C variant in a later genetic analysis, and the association was replicated in an independent cohort. The study listed around 160 TCR beta chains as associated with cytomegalovirus. CMV serostatus was the only immune exposure information available for the cohort. In a later analysis, HLA-associated TCR beta chains showed more clonal expansion and lower generation probabilities than non-associated chains that were equally common. Most TCR sequences were seen in very few donors, while some public TCRs were found in many individuals.

In regard to this clone: Its target antigen remains unknown.

In total, approximately 610 healthy bone marrow donors made up the cohort. Cohort members were all nominally healthy when sampled, although unrecorded immune exposures were likely present. The donor was CMV seronegative and belonged to the group of 352 seronegative cohort members. Every donor gave a peripheral blood sample, and the peripheral blood mononuclear cells from that sample were used for TCR beta sequencing. The Qiagen DNeasy Blood Extraction Kit was used to extract genomic DNA from the blood cell samples. CDR1 and CDR2 were assigned from the germline V gene as MDHEN and SYDVKM. The CDR3 covers 16 residues, taking in both the cysteine and the phenylalanine. CDR3 DNA only is kept here, 48 bases in frame from base 1. V is cut by 4 bases and J by 5 bases, and the space between the germline ends is 15 bases. Libraries were made using the immunoSEQ multiplex PCR assay. For the multiplex PCR, a mixture combining 60 forward primers for TCR Vbeta segments and 13 reverse primers for TCR Jbeta segments was used. Amplification of the CDR3 region of rearranged TCR beta genes was performed with a multiplex PCR assay on genomic DNA. Amplified TCR beta libraries were sequenced as 87-base-pair reads on the Illumina HiSeq System. The source study handled its data this way. A later analysis counted approximately 74 million unique TCR beta chains across the 650 to 700 repertoires, and approximately 11 million of these chains were shared by at least two donors. Raw reads were error-corrected and collapsed into unique sequences with a nearest-neighbor algorithm that merged closely related sequences to remove PCR and sequencing errors. V, D and J gene segments were assigned by aligning CDR3 sequences to IMGT reference sequences. For a sequence to be retained, at least a six-nucleotide match to both a V gene segment and a J gene segment was required. Rearrangements were classified as productive when the CDR3 lacked stop codons and remained in frame with V and J, and all other rearrangements were classified as non-productive. CDR3 was defined according to IMGT convention as the region running from the second conserved V-encoded cysteine to the conserved J-encoded phenylalanine. Sequences without an unambiguous match to a single V gene segment were excluded from the earlier analysis of several hundred of the donors. An earlier analysis of over 450 of the donors classified V segments as functional when productive rearrangements were above 56.7% and as segregating when the standard deviation between donors was above 5%. A statistical classification framework was built for diagnosing cytomegalovirus status from the catalog of TCR beta chain sequences. In a later analysis, TCR nucleotide sequences were compared against IMGT/GENE-DB human TR gene sequences so that V and J genes could be assigned. The TCRdist pipeline was used in a later analysis to assign CDR3 sequences and most-parsimonious VDJ recombination scenarios. In a later analysis, every TCR beta chain was defined by the combination of its CDR3 amino acid sequence and its V-gene family, and reads without a unique V-gene family were dropped. In a later analysis, 450 to 600 highly shared, low-generation-probability nucleotide sequences were removed to address suspected cross-contamination and a sequencing artifact. A later analysis calculated a clonal expansion index for each public chain from normalized within-repertoire ranks of inferred template counts. In a later analysis, generation probabilities were computed using a VDJ recombination model fitted to out-of-frame rearrangements, and the results were checked against IGoR. In a later analysis, TCR-TCR, TCR-HLA and TCR-CMV co-occurrence was scored with hypergeometric tests, and a repertoire-size bias correction was applied to TCR pairs. False discovery rates were estimated in a later analysis by permuting HLA or CMV assignments 20 times. In a later analysis, co-occurring TCRs were grouped using DBSCAN, and TCRdist sequence similarity was added for clustering within HLA-allele-positive subsets. Repertoires with fewer than 30,000 or more than 120,000 public chains were left out of co-occurrence clustering, as were about 5 repertoires with anomalous nucleotide sharing. TCRdb re-hosts the immuneACCESS table, in-frame sequences only. Its copies lack some clones; in the studies checked, an unresolved V gene accounts for under half of them, and the cause for the rest is not known. From that table come the V and J calls and clone size; the DNA was used to work out D and trimming. This sample's listing comprises about 110,000 clones. The top ten hold around 4% of the sample.

The sample consisted of PBMCs. Recombination connected TRBV28 to TRBJ1-6, with the D segment identity uncertain. The sequence was obtained from a man younger than 30 in good health and CMV-seronegative. The CDR3 region: CASSSLRVRDNSPLHF. The nucleotide sequence reads TGTGCCAGCAGTTCCCTTCGGGTGAGAGATAATTCACCCCTCCACTTT.